What follows are 21 T cell receptor beta chains derived from one specimen sequenced in a study of cytomegalovirus exposure and HLA in healthy donors. Primers for the PCR totalled 60 Vbeta and 13 Jbeta. Only in-frame clones appear in the TCRdb table, and some are missing; sequencing was by immunoSEQ multiplex PCR. The table lists around 70,000 clones. The source material was PBMCs. Receptors originate from a boy younger than 18 in good health and CMV-seronegative.

The rearrangement uses TRBV19 and TRBJ1-2; the D gene is possibly TRBD1 (6 bases). Trimming pared 6 bases from V and 0 bases from J, leaving 14 bases between. The CDR3 is 15 amino acids. CDR1 and CDR2 from the germline V gene are LNHDA and SQIVND (reference sequence). CDR3 coding DNA: TGTGCCAGTAGCCTCGGACAGATAACTAACTATGGCTACACCTTC. It translates to CASSLGQITNYGYTF.

A note on this clone: Compared with germline, one end of the junction differs, possibly owing to a read error. J is TRBJ2-7 and V is TRBV7-7; TRBD2 is a possible D gene (5 bases). The CDR3 is 12 amino acids. Germline values: CDR1 SSHAT, CDR2 FNYEAQ (reference sequence). CDR3 protein: CWRPGVVYEQYF. Written as DNA, the CDR3 is TGCTGGCGCCCCGGGGTCGTCTACGAGCAGTACTTC.

The J gene is TRBJ1-1, the V gene TRBV6-4; D may be TRBD1 (5 bases). The CDR3 is made up of 15 amino acids. Trimming left V 0 bases short and J 5 bases short, with 13 bases between. Per the germline V gene, CDR1 is MRHNA and CDR2 is SNTAGT. DNA for the CDR3: TGTGCCAGCAGTGACTCGATGTCGGGGGGGACTGAAGCTTTCTTT. It translates to CASSDSMSGGTEAFF.

The V and J genes are TRBV5-1 and TRBJ2-7, with TRBD2 matching 13 bases. Germline V gene sequence: CDR1 SGHRS, CDR2 YFSETQ. This CDR3 has 16 residues. Losses at the gene ends were 5 bases for V and 2 bases for J; bases not matched to a gene: 7. The CDR3 sequence is CASRPGLAGSAYEQYF. The CDR3 bases are TGCGCCAGCAGACCGGGACTAGCGGGGAGCGCCTACGAGCAGTACTTC.

The rearrangement links TRBV7-9 to TRBJ2-5, with TRBD2 matching 9 bases. Germline V gives CDR1 SEHNR, CDR2 FQNEAQ (reference sequence). Losses at the gene ends were 1 base for V and 5 bases for J; bases not matched to a gene: 11. The length of the CDR3 is 17 residues. The CDR3 is CASSLDWTAGGPETQYF. CDR3 nucleotide sequence: TGTGCCAGCAGCTTAGATTGGACAGCGGGGGGCCCCGAGACCCAGTACTTC.

The CDR3 DNA sequence: TGTGCCAGCAGCCTAGAAAGAGAAAATGAAAAACTGTTTTTT. Its protein is CASSLERENEKLFF. The V call is TRBV5-4, the J call TRBJ1-4; D gene ambiguous. This CDR3 is 14 amino acids long. V dropped 4 bases and J dropped 5 bases, with 12 bases sitting between them. Germline V gives CDR1 SGHNT, CDR2 YYREEE (reference sequence).

The chain employs TRBV6-5 and TRBJ1-2; D unclear. This CDR3 has 15 residues. Trimming pared 5 bases from V and 3 bases from J, leaving 16 bases between. CDR1 and CDR2 (germline): MNHEY, SVGAGI. CDR3 bases: TGTGCCAGCAGTCCCACACTGACAACCGACTATGGCTACACCTTC. Translation: CASSPTLTTDYGYTF.

This sequence joins TRBV5-1 and TRBJ1-4, with 9 bases matching TRBD1. Germline V gene data show CDR1 as SGHRS and CDR2 as YFSETQ. This CDR3 has 16 residues. Unmatched junction bases numbered 6, after V lost 4 bases and J lost 2 bases. CDR3 DNA sequence: TGCGCCAGCAGCCCCGGGACAGGGACCACTAATGAAAAACTGTTTTTT. Translating gives CASSPGTGTTNEKLFF.

This CDR3 is CASSLAGTGVGNTIYF. CDR3 DNA: TGCGCCAGCAGCTTGGCCGGGACAGGGGTCGGAAACACCATATATTTT. This chain links TRBV5-1 with TRBJ1-3, with TRBD1 identical over 10 bases. The J segment lost 4 bases and the V segment lost 0 bases, leaving 4 bases of the junction unmatched. Germline-derived CDR1 and CDR2 are SGHRS and YFSETQ. The CDR3 consists of 16 residues.

The CDR3 DNA is TGCGCCAGCAGCTTGGTGTCAGAAAACTATGGCTACACCTTC. Its translation: CASSLVSENYGYTF. This chain connects TRBV5-1 to TRBJ1-2, with unresolved D. Germline V gene data show CDR1 as SGHRS and CDR2 as YFSETQ. V lost 0 bases to trimming and J lost 2 bases, with 8 bases between them. The CDR3 contains 14 residues.

The chain couples TRBV29-1 to TRBJ1-5; D perhaps matches TRBD1 (5 bases). Trimming pared 4 bases from V and 5 bases from J, leaving 18 bases between. The CDR3 totals 15 residues. Germline V gene sequence: CDR1 SQVTM, CDR2 ANQGSEA. DNA for the CDR3: TGCAGCGTTGGCGGGGCAGGTGGGGTTGATCAGCCCCAGCATTTT. Amino acid sequence: CSVGGAGGVDQPQHF. The full variable domain, completed using reference TRBV29-1 and TRBJ1-5, is SAVISQKPSRDICQRGTSLTIQCQVDSQVTMMFWYRQQPGQSLTLIATANQGSEATYESGFVIDKFPISRPNLTFSTLTVSNMSPEDSSIYLCSVGGAGGVDQPQHFGDGTRLSIL.

The V call is TRBV19, the J call TRBJ1-3; 10 bases match TRBD1. V shed 4 bases, J shed 3 bases, and the junction held 6 bases outside the gene matches. Per the germline V gene, CDR1 is LNHDA and CDR2 is SQIVND (reference sequence). This CDR3 is built from 16 residues. Here the CDR3 reads CASSTTDRGFGNTIYF. Written as DNA, the CDR3 is TGTGCCAGTAGTACGACGGACAGGGGGTTTGGAAACACCATATATTTT.

The chain is built from TRBV9 and TRBJ2-1, with unresolved D. This CDR3 has 14 residues. V dropped 6 bases and J dropped 8 bases, with 18 bases sitting between them. The germline V gene encodes CDR1 SGDLS and CDR2 YYNGEE. For the CDR3, the DNA is TGTGCCAGCAACCTAGGAGATTCGACCTATGAGCAGTTCTTC. Translated: CASNLGDSTYEQFF.

V usage is TRBV10-3 and J usage is TRBJ1-1; unclear D gene. V was trimmed by 6 bases and J by 3 bases, leaving 8 bases between them. The CDR3 has 12 residues. Germline V CDR1 and CDR2: ENHRY, SYGVKD. CDR3 DNA: TGTGCCATCAGGCCCGGGGACACTGAAGCTTTCTTT. This encodes CAIRPGDTEAFF.

The rearrangement uses TRBV7-9 and TRBJ2-7, with TRBD1 matching 7 bases. The germline V gene has CDR1 SEHNR and CDR2 FQNEAQ (reference sequence). After removal of 5 bases from V and 4 bases from J, the junction contained 14 bases not matched to a gene. The CDR3 runs to 16 residues. For the CDR3, the DNA is TGTGCCAGCAGCCGTACGTACGGGACAGCAGTTTACGAGCAGTACTTC. Encoded protein: CASSRTYGTAVYEQYF.

The rearrangement links TRBV30 to TRBJ2-1; D remains ambiguous. Trimming stripped 2 bases from V and 9 bases from J, with 11 bases between. The CDR3 runs to 12 residues. Germline V gives CDR1 GTSNPN, CDR2 SVGIG (reference sequence). The chain's CDR3 is CAWSKMVGEQFF. In DNA form, the CDR3 reads TGTGCCTGGAGTAAAATGGTCGGTGAGCAGTTCTTC.

The rearrangement joins TRBV4-1 to TRBJ2-3; tentatively, D is TRBD2 (6 bases). CDR1 is MGHRA, CDR2 YSYEKL, per germline. The CDR3 totals 19 residues. V lost 7 bases to trimming and J lost 0 bases, with 26 bases between them. This chain's CDR3 is CASTPGRPPLTVSTDTQYF. The CDR3 nucleotides are TGCGCCAGCACCCCGGGGAGGCCGCCCTTAACTGTTAGCACAGATACGCAGTATTTT.

DNA for the CDR3: TGTGCCAGCAGCCAAGGGCAGGGGGCTGGCGAGCAGTACTTC. It is translated as CASSQGQGAGEQYF. This chain uses TRBV14 with TRBJ2-7, with 8 bases lining up with TRBD1. Trimming removed 1 base from V and 6 bases from J; junction bases left unmatched: 5. This CDR3 region has 14 residues. Germline CDR1 and CDR2: SGHDN and FVKESK.

The chain is built from TRBV7-3 and TRBJ1-2; TRBD1 agrees at 7 bases. This CDR3 comprises 14 residues. V shed 1 base, J shed 2 bases, and the junction held 1 base outside the gene matches. Per the germline V gene, CDR1 is SGHTA and CDR2 is FQGTGA. CDR3 sequence (DNA): TGTGCCAGCAGCTTAAAGGGGGCCAACTATGGCTACACCTTC. Its translation is CASSLKGANYGYTF. Full variable domain (remainder filled in from reference TRBV7-3 and TRBJ1-2): GAGVSQTPSNKVTEKGKYVELRCDPISGHTALYWYRQSLGQGPEFLIYFQGTGAADDSGLPNDRFFAVRPEGSVSTLKIQRTERGDSAVYLCASSLKGANYGYTFGSGTRLTVV.

The chain employs TRBV5-6 and TRBJ2-5, with D possibly matching TRBD2 (7 bases). Trimming took off 0 bases at V and 2 bases at J, with 11 bases between the two ends. The germline gives CDR1 SGHDT, CDR2 YYEEEE. This CDR3 is built from 15 residues. The chain's CDR3 is CASSLAGGFQETQYF. For the CDR3, the DNA is TGTGCCAGCAGCTTGGCGGGGGGCTTTCAAGAGACCCAGTACTTC.

J is TRBJ1-5 and V is TRBV2, with 7 bases identical to TRBD1. This CDR3 has 13 amino acids. Unmatched junction bases numbered 2, after V lost 6 bases and J lost 3 bases. From germline, CDR1 is SNHLY and CDR2 FYNNEI. The CDR3 DNA reads as TGTGCCAGCAGCGACAGGGTCAATCAGCCCCAGCATTTT. It translates to CASSDRVNQPQHF.